This note documents a single T cell receptor beta chain sequence. Its antigen is as yet unknown. This CDR3 contains 14 residues. V was trimmed by 2 bases and J by 5 bases, leaving 13 bases between them. This record comes from a study of T cells in Graves' hyperthyroidism and ophthalmopathy. Study results and caveats: Among clonotypes expanded in thyroid above 0.001, most were also found in blood. Separating ophthalmopathy from stable hyperthyroidism was achieved by a 13 V-J model. Ophthalmopathy onset followed model prediction by a median approximately seven months.

Amplification of TCR beta CDR3 regions used RNA as the template. First-round RT-PCR of the TCR CDR3 relied on the HTBI primer set. TCRdb reanalysed the multiplex PCR reads using MiXCR and keeps one entry per CDR3 protein. Among 330,000 or so distinct CDR3 sequences listed, over 15% were seen once. The chain uses TRBV12-3 or TRBV12-4 and TRBJ2-7; TRBD1 might be the D (7 bases). The TCR was taken from a woman between 40 and 50 years old with Graves' ophthalmopathy. The source material was blood. In DNA, the CDR3 is TGTGCCAGCAGTTTATTCGGCAGGGGGGACGAGCAGTACTTC. This sequence encodes CASSLFGRGDEQYF.